These T cell receptor beta chains were read from a single sample in a study. Via MiXCR, TCRdb re-called the multiplex PCR reads, giving one row per CDR3 protein. This table holds 1,500 to 2,000 distinct CDR3 sequences, roughly 1.3% found once. Sample: naive CD4+ T cells sorted from blood. The receptors were gathered from a female donor with breast cancer. The CDR3 runs from the conserved cysteine through the conserved F or W. Fields, in order: J gene, V gene, D gene, clone size, CDR3 DNA, CDR3 protein. A D gene is named only where the DNA matches it firmly. Clone size appears in some rows only: once, few, many, or a class for an expanded clone.

TRBJ1-2 TRBV12-3/TRBV12-4 - - TGTGCCAGCAGTTTACATTTGGTGAATGGCTACACCTTC CASSLHLVNGYTF
TRBJ1-2 TRBV12-3/TRBV12-4 TRBD1 medium-sized TGTGCCAGCAGTCGACAGGGTCTTGGCTACACCTTC CASSRQGLGYTF
TRBJ1-2 TRBV12-3/TRBV12-4 - medium-sized TGTGCCAGCAGTATACAGAGTTACTATGGCTACACCTTC CASSIQSYYGYTF
TRBJ1-2 TRBV12-3/TRBV12-4 - few TGTGCCAGACGGACGGATACTAACTATGGCTACACCTTC CARRTDTNYGYTF
TRBJ1-2 TRBV12-3/TRBV12-4 - medium-sized TGTGCCAGCTGCCTGGGCTATGGCTACACCTTC CASCLGYGYTF
TRBJ1-2 TRBV12-3/TRBV12-4 - many TGTGCCAGCACAAGGACAAGCCGGAGCTATGGCTACACCTTC CASTRTSRSYGYTF
TRBJ1-2 TRBV12-3/TRBV12-4 - medium-sized TGTGCCAGCAGCACAGGGATGCGGTATGGCTACACCTTC CASSTGMRYGYTF
TRBJ1-2 TRBV12-3/TRBV12-4 - medium-sized TGTGCCAGCAGTCCTACGGGACGGGCCCTTGGCTACACCTTC CASSPTGRALGYTF
TRBJ1-2 TRBV12-3/TRBV12-4 TRBD1 medium-sized TGTGCCAGCAGTCGGACAGGGACAGTGTCCTACACCTTC CASSRTGTVSYTF
TRBJ1-2 TRBV12-3/TRBV12-4 - medium-sized TGTGCCAGCAGTTTAGGTGCAGGGCCGAACTATGGCTACACCTTC CASSLGAGPNYGYTF